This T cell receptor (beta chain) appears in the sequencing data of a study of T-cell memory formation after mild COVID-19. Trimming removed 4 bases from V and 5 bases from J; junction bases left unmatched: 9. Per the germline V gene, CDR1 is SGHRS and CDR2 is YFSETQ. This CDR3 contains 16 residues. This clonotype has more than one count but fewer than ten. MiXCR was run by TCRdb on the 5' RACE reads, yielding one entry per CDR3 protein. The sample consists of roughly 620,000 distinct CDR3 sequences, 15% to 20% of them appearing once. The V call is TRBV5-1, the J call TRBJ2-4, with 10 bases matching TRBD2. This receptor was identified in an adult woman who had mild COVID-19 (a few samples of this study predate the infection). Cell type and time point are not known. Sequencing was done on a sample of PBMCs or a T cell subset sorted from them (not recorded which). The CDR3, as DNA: TGCGCCAGCAGCCCCACATCAGGACTAGCGGAAAACATTCAGTACTTC. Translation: CASSPTSGLAENIQYF.